This T cell receptor beta chain is from a study of T cell responses to AZD1222 COVID-19 vaccine. Regarding the study as a whole: Increased Spike-specific TCR breadth and depth were observed after two AZD1222 doses. Sampling that yielded the repertoires occurred only after the peak T cell response.

This CDR3 is 16 amino acids long. The germline V gene encodes CDR1 PRHDT and CDR2 FYEKMQ (reference sequence). The J segment lost 0 bases and the V segment lost 1 base, leaving 2 bases of the junction unmatched. In regard to this clone: As yet, its antigen is unknown.

Only in-frame clones appear in the TCRdb table, and some are missing; sequencing was by immunoSEQ multiplex PCR. The data contain approximately 120,000 clones, about 88% of them singletons. The material was peripheral blood, obtained on day 0 of AZD1222 vaccination. The chain couples TRBV13 to TRBJ2-3; 9 bases map to TRBD2. This clonotype originated in an adult in good health. CDR3: CASSLVSGGSTDTQYF. CDR3 DNA sequence: TGTGCCAGCAGCTTAGTCAGCGGGGGGAGCACAGATACGCAGTATTTT. The complete variable domain, with remaining parts taken from reference TRBV13 and TRBJ2-3, reads AAGVIQSPRHLIKEKRETATLKCYPIPRHDTVYWYQQGPGQDPQFLISFYEKMQSDKGSIPDRFSAQQFSDYHSELNMSSLELGDSALYFCASSLVSGGSTDTQYFGPGTRLTVL.